Below are 20 T cell receptor beta chains sequenced from a single sample in a study of T cell clonotyping in hematopoietic cell transplantation. The repertoire was sequenced with immunoSEQ multiplex PCR; TCRdb's copy has only in-frame clones and lacks some. The sample comprises 55,000 to 70,000 clones, around 94% of which are singletons, and about 1.5% rests with the top ten. The sample was peripheral blood mononuclear cells. The receptors stem from a man aged 50-59 years in good health. Some clones in this sample may be carry-over from other donors' samples.

The J gene is TRBJ1-3, the V gene TRBV2; D call uncertain. Germline loops: CDR1 SNHLY, CDR2 FYNNEI. The CDR3 sequence is 15 residues long. Deletions cut 2 bases from V and 7 bases from J, with 15 bases between. CDR3 sequence: CASSEIEGLGNTIYF. The CDR3 coding sequence is TGTGCCAGCAGTGAAATAGAAGGGTTAGGGAACACCATATATTTT.

This clone was seen just once. The chain joins TRBV19 to TRBJ1-1, with 11 bases fitting TRBD1. The CDR3 contains 14 residues. Germline V lookup: CDR1 LNHDA, CDR2 SQIVND (reference sequence). After removal of 2 bases from V and 6 bases from J, the junction contained 2 bases not matched to a gene. The CDR3 bases are TGTGCCAGTAGTATAAAGGACAGGGGGCCTGAAGCTTTCTTT. This gives the protein CASSIKDRGPEAFF.

This rearrangement joins TRBV6-5 to TRBJ2-7, with 11 bases lining up with TRBD2. The CDR3 runs 15 residues. Trimming at V came to 5 bases and at J to 2 bases, leaving 5 bases not matched to a gene. Germline values: CDR1 MNHEY, CDR2 SVGAGI. CDR3 region: CASSVTSGITYEQYF. The DNA of the CDR3 is TGTGCCAGCAGTGTGACTAGCGGGATTACCTACGAGCAGTACTTC.

The chain links TRBV6-6 to TRBJ2-2; D possibly uses TRBD1 or TRBD2 (5 bases each). Germline V lookup: CDR1 MNHNY, CDR2 SVGAGI (reference sequence). This CDR3 comprises 12 residues. Between the trimmed V and J ends, which lost 8 bases and 4 bases, there was a span of 8 bases. CDR3 in amino acids: CASEGSTGELFF. In nucleotides, the CDR3 is TGTGCCAGCGAGGGGAGCACCGGGGAGCTGTTTTTT.

The chain couples TRBV28 to TRBJ1-5; 10 positions match TRBD1. Unmatched junction bases numbered 11, after V lost 6 bases and J lost 3 bases. Germline lookup yields CDR1 MDHEN and CDR2 SYDVKM. The CDR3 is 17 residues long. CDR3 DNA: TGTGCCAGCAGCTATGGGACGACAGGGGGCTACAATCAGCCCCAGCATTTT. Encoded protein: CASSYGTTGGYNQPQHF.

The J gene is TRBJ2-7, the V gene TRBV6-1; D is perhaps TRBD2 (5 bases). Trimming cost V 2 bases and J 9 bases, with 26 bases left between them. Germline-derived CDR1 and CDR2 are MNHNS and SASEGT. There are 17 residues in the CDR3. This CDR3 is CASSERSLGGLKIGQYF. The CDR3 DNA sequence: TGTGCCAGCAGTGAACGCTCTCTAGGAGGCCTCAAGATCGGGCAGTACTTC.

V gene TRBV6-1 combines with J gene TRBJ1-2, with D unclear. CDR1 and CDR2 from the germline V gene are MNHNS and SASEGT. The CDR3 has 14 amino acids. The V end lost 5 bases, the J end lost 4 bases, and 14 bases lay between the germline ends. CDR3: CASSPDPKAYGYTF. The CDR3 coding sequence is TGTGCCAGCAGTCCAGATCCGAAGGCCTATGGCTACACCTTC.

DNA for the CDR3: TGTGCCGGCGGGAGGGAGGGAGGGGCCACCGGGGAGCTGTTTTTT. Translation gives CAGGREGGATGELFF. This chain links TRBV6-1 with TRBJ2-2; 9 bases line up with TRBD2. The CDR3 has 15 amino acids. CDR1 is MNHNS, CDR2 SASEGT, per germline. V lost 11 bases, J lost 4 bases, and 11 bases stayed unmatched.

The rearrangement joins TRBV19 to TRBJ2-7; TRBD1 agrees at 7 bases. Unmatched junction bases numbered 5, after V lost 4 bases and J lost 5 bases. Looked up from germline, CDR1 is LNHDA and CDR2 is SQIVND (reference sequence). The CDR3 has 13 residues. CDR3 in amino acids: CASSTFDRDEQYF. The DNA of the CDR3 is TGTGCCAGTAGTACCTTCGACAGGGACGAGCAGTACTTC.

The V and J genes are TRBV6-5 and TRBJ1-6; D not certain. With 7 bases removed from V and 6 bases from J, the gap between germline ends came to 16 bases. Per the germline V gene, CDR1 is MNHEY and CDR2 is SVGAGI. The CDR3 runs to 15 residues. The DNA for the CDR3 is TGTGCCAGCACCTACCGTCCGGTCGGTAATTCACCCCTCCACTTT. Translation gives CASTYRPVGNSPLHF.

The V and J genes are TRBV6-5 and TRBJ1-1; a possible D gene is TRBD1 (5 bases). This CDR3 has 14 amino acids. The V gene's germline CDR1 is MNHEY and CDR2 SVGAGI. Trimming shortened V by 2 bases and J by 2 bases, and 9 bases separated the two germline ends. CDR3 sequence: CASSYQQVNTEAFF. In nucleotides, the CDR3 is TGTGCCAGCAGTTACCAACAGGTAAACACTGAAGCTTTCTTT.

There are a few counts of this clone. The rearrangement joins TRBV6-5 to TRBJ2-1; TRBD1 aligns across 7 bases. Trimming cost V 6 bases and J 5 bases; bases outside gene matches: 7. Germline CDR1 and CDR2: MNHEY and SVGAGI. The CDR3 runs 14 residues. The CDR3 bases are TGTGCCAGCAGGCGGACAGGTCGGAACAATGAGCAGTTCTTC. It translates to CASRRTGRNNEQFF.

This chain joins TRBV5-1 and TRBJ1-2; D gene ambiguous. Germline CDR1 SGHRS, CDR2 YFSETQ. The CDR3 spans 14 residues. The V end lost 0 bases, the J end lost 3 bases, and 9 bases lay between the germline ends. CDR3 amino acids: CASSLASGDYGYTF. CDR3 in DNA: TGCGCCAGCAGCTTGGCCTCGGGAGACTATGGCTACACCTTC.

This chain connects TRBV10-3 to TRBJ2-1, with D maybe TRBD1 (5 bases). The germline gives CDR1 ENHRY, CDR2 SYGVKD. The germline V and J ends were trimmed by 2 bases and 6 bases, with 11 bases remaining between them. This CDR3 region has 14 residues. CDR3 protein: CAISEHQGGNEQFF. CDR3 DNA sequence: TGTGCCATCAGTGAGCACCAGGGTGGCAATGAGCAGTTCTTC.

This chain joins TRBV6-4 and TRBJ1-2; 10 bases fit TRBD1. Trimming at V came to 2 bases and at J to 1 base, leaving 7 bases not matched to a gene. Germline assignment: CDR1 MRHNA and CDR2 SNTAGT. CDR3 length equals 17 residues. The CDR3 sequence is CASSDRDRGSFNYGYTF. CDR3 nucleotide sequence: TGTGCCAGCAGTGACCGGGACAGGGGTTCCTTTAACTATGGCTACACCTTC.

This clone was observed once. The chain is built from TRBV5-1 and TRBJ2-7; weak D call: TRBD1 (5 bases). Trimming stripped 0 bases from V and 6 bases from J, with 13 bases between. From germline, CDR1 is SGHRS and CDR2 YFSETQ. CDR3 length: 14 residues. The CDR3 is CASSLVEGASEQYF. CDR3 sequence (DNA): TGCGCCAGCAGCTTGGTAGAAGGGGCGAGCGAGCAGTACTTC.

The chain is built from TRBV19 and TRBJ2-1; D ambiguous. Trimming cost V 3 bases and J 3 bases, with 6 bases left between them. Germline V gene sequence: CDR1 LNHDA, CDR2 SQIVND (reference sequence). CDR3 length equals 13 residues. This CDR3 is CASSMAFYNEQFF. The CDR3 coding sequence is TGTGCCAGTAGTATGGCGTTCTACAATGAGCAGTTCTTC.

This clone was seen just once. This chain connects TRBV7-2 to TRBJ2-5; perhaps TRBD2 as D (5 bases). The CDR3 is 16 amino acids. Per germline, CDR1 SGHTA and CDR2 FQGNSA. V was clipped by 0 bases and J by 2 bases, with 13 bases between them. The CDR3 region is CASSLAVQDSQETQYF. In DNA form, the CDR3 reads TGTGCCAGCAGCTTAGCAGTTCAGGACTCTCAAGAGACCCAGTACTTC.

The chain links TRBV5-4 to TRBJ2-2, with 15 bases matching TRBD2. The CDR3 has 18 amino acids. From germline, CDR1 is SGHNT and CDR2 YYREEE (reference sequence). Trimming cost V 5 bases and J 4 bases; bases outside gene matches: 9. The DNA of the CDR3 is TGTGCCAGCAGTCCCAGGACTAGCGGGGGGGCCCGCACCGGGGAGCTGTTTTTT. Translated: CASSPRTSGGARTGELFF.

This chain links TRBV9 with TRBJ2-3, with D tentatively TRBD1 (5 bases). Germline V gene sequence: CDR1 SGDLS, CDR2 YYNGEE. V was shortened by 1 base and J by 4 bases, with 10 bases between the two germline ends. The CDR3 has 14 amino acids. The CDR3 region has the DNA TGTGCCAGCAGCGTAACAGGTCGGCCAGATACGCAGTATTTT. It yields the protein CASSVTGRPDTQYF. Together with reference TRBV9 and TRBJ2-3, the CDR3 gives the full variable domain: DSGVTQTPKHLITATGQRVTLRCSPRSGDLSVYWYQQSLDQGLQFLIQYYNGEERAKGNILERFSAQQFPDLHSELNLSSLELGDSALYFCASSVTGRPDTQYFGPGTRLTVL.